One T cell receptor (beta chain) is described in this entry. The antigen is unknown. These data belong to a study of shared clonotypes between healthy human individuals. The protocol was immunoSEQ multiplex PCR, while the TCRdb copy is restricted to in-frame clones and leaves out a portion. The sample records some 2 million clones, about 95% being singletons. CD45RO-negative CD8 cells positively selected for CCR7 made up the naive population, which excluded terminally differentiated effector memory CD45RA+ cells. General study points: Sorted-subset samples were not fully sequenced, rarefaction indicated. When naive CD4 clonotypes were compared across several donors, approximately 5% were shared.

This CDR3 comprises 13 residues. V was clipped by 7 bases and J by 5 bases, with 12 bases between them. Germline V lookup: CDR1 MNHEY, CDR2 SVGAGI. Sequences were obtained from naive CD8+ T cells sorted from blood. The receptor's source is a man aged 18 to 35 in good health. The J gene is TRBJ2-1, the V gene TRBV6-5; possible D gene TRBD2, 5 bases. The CDR3 reads CASTGLGDNEQFF. The CDR3 DNA is TGTGCCAGCACCGGCCTCGGGGACAATGAGCAGTTCTTC.